A single sample gave rise to the 11 T cell receptor beta chains below, sequenced in a study of blood T cell repertoires in COVID-19. TCRdb's copy holds only in-frame clones and misses some; the assay was immunoSEQ multiplex PCR. The sample holds some 150,000 clones, 70% to 90% seen once. What was sequenced was peripheral blood. These receptor sequences come from a man in his sixties who had recovered from COVID-19.

The CDR3, as DNA: TGTGCCAGCAGCCCCCCTACAGACACTGAAGCTTTCTTT. This gives the protein CASSPPTDTEAFF. V and J are TRBV3-1 (or the pseudogene TRBV3-2) and TRBJ1-1; D is uncertain. Trimming took 4 bases from V and 3 from J, leaving 9 bases between them. CDR1 is LGHDT, CDR2 YNNKEL, per germline (reference sequence). The CDR3 has 13 residues.

The V gene is TRBV5-6, the J gene TRBJ1-1; D perhaps matches TRBD1 (6 bases). CDR3 length: 17 residues. Trimming removed 1 base at V and 11 bases at J, with 27 bases between. The V gene's germline CDR1 is SGHDT and CDR2 YYEEEE. Here the CDR3 reads CASSLLALQGSSHGAFF. The CDR3 DNA follows: TGTGCCAGCAGCTTGTTGGCCCTACAGGGCTCTTCTCACGGGGCTTTCTTT.

The CDR3 sequence: CASSPRTSGETQYF. CDR3 nucleotides: TGTGCCAGCAGCCCACGGACTAGCGGAGAGACCCAGTACTTC. The chain is built from TRBV7-3 and TRBJ2-5; the match to TRBD2 covers 10 bases. The CDR3 is made up of 14 amino acids. The germline CDR1 and CDR2 sequences are SGHTA and FQGTGA. V shed 5 bases and J 4 bases; nucleotides not matched to a gene: 4.

This chain joins TRBV9 and TRBJ1-2; 11 bases fit TRBD1. This CDR3 comprises 15 residues. V gave up 1 base and J gave up 5 bases; unmatched junction bases: 4. Germline-derived CDR1 and CDR2 are SGDLS and YYNGEE. CDR3 sequence: CASSVLDRGHYGYTF. CDR3 bases: TGTGCCAGCAGCGTACTGGACAGGGGGCATTATGGCTACACCTTC.

The chain combines TRBV9 with TRBJ2-3, with 8 bases fitting TRBD2. Germline V lookup: CDR1 SGDLS, CDR2 YYNGEE. The CDR3 is made up of 16 amino acids. Trimming took 3 bases from V and 1 from J; bases not matched to a gene: 7. This CDR3 is CASSEGPGGRTDTQYF. The CDR3 DNA reads as TGTGCCAGCAGCGAGGGCCCGGGGGGGCGCACAGATACGCAGTATTTT.

This clone was seen once. The V call is TRBV2, the J call TRBJ1-2; the match to TRBD1 covers 10 bases. With 10 bases clipped from V and 5 bases from J, the junction kept 7 bases outside the gene matches. Per the germline V gene, CDR1 is SNHLY and CDR2 is FYNNEI. The CDR3 is made up of 13 amino acids. The CDR3 loop is CATTGTGVYGYTF. The CDR3 nucleotides are TGTGCCACCACCGGGACAGGGGTTTATGGCTACACCTTC.

The V and J genes are TRBV19 and TRBJ2-5; D perhaps matches TRBD2 (5 bases). Trimming stripped 6 bases from V and 5 bases from J, with 25 bases between. The germline V gene encodes CDR1 LNHDA and CDR2 SQIVND (reference sequence). The CDR3 extends over 17 amino acids. The DNA of the CDR3 is TGTGCCAGTAGCTATAAAACGGACCATTCGGGAAGGGAGACCCAGTACTTC. Residues: CASSYKTDHSGRETQYF.

The chain is built from TRBV21-1 and TRBJ2-7; the table's D gene call, TRBD1, was not cross checked with the DNA. TRBV21-1 is deemed a pseudogene. The CDR3 is 15 amino acids. The CDR3 region is CASKRELGHSYEQYF. The CDR3 nucleotides read TGTGCCAGCAAAAGAGAATTAGGACATTCCTACGAGCAGTACTTC.

The gene calls are TRBV4-1 and TRBJ2-7; 8 nucleotides align to TRBD1. V shed 6 bases, J shed 6 bases, and the junction held 7 bases outside the gene matches. The CDR3 length is 13 residues. Germline V gene sequence: CDR1 MGHRA, CDR2 YSYEKL. The CDR3, as DNA: TGCGCCAGCAGGCCAACAGGGGGTCTCGAGCAGTACTTC. It is translated as CASRPTGGLEQYF.

The chain links TRBV27 to TRBJ1-1; 9 bases are a match to TRBD1. J gave up 10 bases and V 4 bases, and 7 bases lay outside the gene matches. Per the germline V gene, CDR1 is MNHEY and CDR2 is SMNVEV (reference sequence). The CDR3 has 13 amino acids. The CDR3 loop is CASSSYTGGRAFF. In nucleotides, the CDR3 is TGTGCCAGCAGTTCTTACACAGGGGGCAGAGCTTTCTTT.

V usage is TRBV4-1 and J usage is TRBJ2-7; tentative D call: TRBD2 (7 bases). Trimming removed 1 base from V and 0 bases from J, with 13 bases in between. This CDR3 is 16 amino acids long. Germline V gene lookup returns CDR1 MGHRA and CDR2 YSYEKL. CDR3 nucleotide sequence: TGCGCCAGCAGCCAAGTGAGGGGGGGAAACTCCTACGAGCAGTACTTC. This translates into CASSQVRGGNSYEQYF.